The rows below give T cell receptor beta chains drawn from one sample of a study of blood T cell repertoires in COVID-19. This table comes from immunoSEQ multiplex PCR, and its TCRdb copy is limited to in-frame clones, with some not included. The table lists 190,000 or so clones, roughly 86% of them singletons. Sequencing input: peripheral blood. These receptors all come from a man in his forties with active or convalescent COVID-19. Both conserved end residues are part of each CDR3. Each record gives: V gene, D gene, J gene, clone size, CDR3 protein, CDR3 DNA. The D gene is left open where the match is weak. Expanded clones get a size class; other rows say once, few or many, or leave the size out.

TRBV6-1	NA	TRBJ2-3	NA	CASSDLGRPFTDTQYF	TGTGCCAGCAGTGACCTTGGGAGACCCTTCACAGATACGCAGTATTTT
TRBV6-4	NA	TRBJ2-3	NA	CASSADSSTDTQYF	TGTGCCAGCAGTGCGGACAGTAGCACAGATACGCAGTATTTT
TRBV6-5	TRBD1	TRBJ1-5	NA	CASRLKQGPQPQHF	TGTGCCAGCAGATTAAAACAGGGGCCTCAGCCCCAGCATTTT
TRBV7-3	NA	TRBJ2-5	NA	CASSPGGAGETQYF	TGTGCCAGCAGCCCTGGGGGGGCCGGTGAGACCCAGTACTTC
TRBV6-5	NA	TRBJ1-2	NA	CASSTDSGRGYTF	TGTGCCAGCAGTACGGACAGCGGAAGGGGCTACACCTTC
TRBV24-1	TRBD1	TRBJ1-1	NA	CATSKSGTGGTEAFF	TGTGCCACCAGCAAATCTGGGACAGGGGGCACTGAAGCTTTCTTT
TRBV30	NA	TRBJ2-1	NA	CAWSGAGNEQFF	TGTGCCTGGAGTGGTGCGGGCAATGAGCAGTTCTTC
TRBV19	TRBD1	TRBJ1-5	few	CATSGTASNQPQHF	TGTGCCACCTCTGGGACAGCAAGCAATCAGCCCCAGCATTTT
TRBV12-3/TRBV12-4	TRBD1	TRBJ1-6	NA	CASNMGQGSPLHF	TGTGCCAGCAATATGGGACAGGGATCACCCCTCCACTTT
TRBV10-3	NA	TRBJ1-1	NA	CATAEYRTEEAFF	TGTGCCACGGCGGAGTACAGGACAGAGGAAGCTTTCTTT
TRBV23-1	TRBD1	TRBJ1-6	NA	CASRPTLGGSLNSPLHF	TGCGCCAGTCGACCCACCCTAGGGGGCTCTTTAAATTCACCCCTCCACTTT
TRBV24-1	TRBD1	TRBJ1-2	NA	CATSDSSRQGAGGYTF	TGTGCCACCAGTGATTCCTCACGACAGGGAGCTGGGGGCTACACCTTC
TRBV24-1	NA	TRBJ1-6	NA	CATSDRRDSPLHF	TGTGCCACCAGTGACAGACGGGATTCACCCCTCCACTTT
TRBV28	TRBD1	TRBJ2-3	NA	CASNTDRSTDTQYF	TGTGCCAGCAACACGGACAGGTCCACAGATACGCAGTATTTT
TRBV2	NA	TRBJ2-3	NA	CASSVGGRGTDTQYF	TGTGCCAGCAGTGTGGGGGGAAGGGGCACAGATACGCAGTATTTT
TRBV5-1	TRBD1	TRBJ1-2	NA	CASSPGTGGDMYGYTF	TGCGCCAGCAGTCCCGGGACAGGGGGCGATATGTATGGCTACACCTTC
TRBV28	NA	TRBJ1-4	NA	CASSQDIRTAEKLFF	TGTGCCAGCAGCCAAGACATTCGGACAGCTGAAAAACTGTTTTTT
TRBV27	NA	TRBJ1-4	NA	CASTTAASNEKLFF	TGTGCCAGCACAACAGCTGCTTCAAATGAAAAACTGTTTTTT
TRBV6-6	TRBD1	TRBJ1-3	NA	CASSPEGQTGNTIYF	TGTGCCAGCAGTCCAGAGGGACAGACTGGAAACACCATATATTTT
TRBV6-6	TRBD1	TRBJ1-2	NA	CASSQTWTGQLDANYGYTF	TGTGCCAGCAGTCAGACCTGGACAGGACAACTCGATGCGAACTATGGCTACACCTTC
TRBV13	TRBD1	TRBJ1-2	NA	CASSLGSGTGGNYGYTF	TGTGCCAGCAGCTTAGGGTCGGGGACAGGGGGCAACTATGGCTACACCTTC